Listed here are 3 T cell receptor beta chains from one sample, sequenced in a study of cytomegalovirus exposure and HLA in healthy donors. Sequenced by immunoSEQ multiplex PCR; TCRdb stores in-frame clones only, minus some. The sample has roughly 310,000 clones, approximately 85% seen once. The sequencing sample was made of PBMCs. The receptor source for this set is a young man in good health and CMV-seronegative.

The V gene is TRBV4-1, the J gene TRBJ2-3; 15 bases are a match to TRBD2. Trimming took 6 bases from V and 1 from J; bases not matched to a gene: 11. The germline V gene encodes CDR1 MGHRA and CDR2 YSYEKL. This CDR3 has 19 residues. CDR3 sequence reads: CASSWGLAGGGSGTDTQYF. The DNA of the CDR3 is TGCGCCAGCAGTTGGGGACTAGCGGGGGGAGGAAGCGGCACAGATACGCAGTATTTT.

CDR3 loop: CAIWDRYNSPLHF. CDR3 nucleotides: TGTGCCATCTGGGACAGATATAATTCACCCCTCCACTTT. The chain recombines TRBV2 with TRBJ1-6, with 7 bases fitting TRBD1. V gave up 10 bases and J gave up 4 bases; unmatched junction bases: 4. The germline gives CDR1 SNHLY, CDR2 FYNNEI. The CDR3 contains 13 residues.

The chain carries TRBV10-2 and TRBJ2-7; TRBD1 is a possible D gene (7 bases). The CDR3 consists of 14 residues. Germline values: CDR1 WSHSY, CDR2 SAAADI. Between the trimmed V and J ends, which lost 8 bases and 3 bases, there was a span of 17 bases. The CDR3 DNA reads as TGCGCCAGCCACAAGGGGCAGGGGGGCTACGAGCAGTACTTC. Encoded protein: CASHKGQGGYEQYF.